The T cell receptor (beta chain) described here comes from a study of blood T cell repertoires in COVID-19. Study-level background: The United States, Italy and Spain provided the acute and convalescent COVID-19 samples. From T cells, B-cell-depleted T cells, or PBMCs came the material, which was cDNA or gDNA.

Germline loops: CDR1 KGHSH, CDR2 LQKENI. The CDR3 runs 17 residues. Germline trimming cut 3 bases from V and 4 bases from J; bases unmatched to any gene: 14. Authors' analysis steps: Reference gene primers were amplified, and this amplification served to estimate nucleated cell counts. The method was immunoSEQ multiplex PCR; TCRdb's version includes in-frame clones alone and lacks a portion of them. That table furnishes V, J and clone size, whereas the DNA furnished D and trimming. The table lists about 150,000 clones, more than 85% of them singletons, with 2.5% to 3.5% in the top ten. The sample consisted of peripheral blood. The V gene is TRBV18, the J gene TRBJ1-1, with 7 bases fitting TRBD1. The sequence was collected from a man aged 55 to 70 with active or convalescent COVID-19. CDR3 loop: CASSPSPYRGYSTEAFF. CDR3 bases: TGTGCCAGCTCACCTTCACCTTACAGGGGTTATAGCACTGAAGCTTTCTTT.